Given below is one TCR beta chain in context. Only in-frame clones appear in the TCRdb table, and some are missing; sequencing was by immunoSEQ multiplex PCR. The sample lists roughly 100,000 clones, around 90% occurring once. The data belong to a study of blood T cell repertoires in COVID-19. Study information: Sources were T cells, B-cell-depleted T cells, or PBMCs; the material itself was cDNA or gDNA.

Looked up from germline, CDR1 is LNHDA and CDR2 is SQIVND (reference sequence). The CDR3 is made up of 16 amino acids. V lost 10 bases and J 9 bases, leaving 28 bases between the germline ends. The sample comprised peripheral blood. V is TRBV19 and J is TRBJ1-5; D uncertain. The clonotype originates from a human donor with COVID-19, enrolled during active disease. The donor label of this sample is uncertain. The CDR3 here is CAKSRRRAVGLGPQHF. The CDR3 DNA reads as TGTGCCAAATCCCGTCGGAGGGCAGTCGGGCTCGGGCCCCAGCATTTT.